Below are 20 T cell receptor beta chains sequenced from a single sample in a study of blood T cell repertoires in COVID-19. Here immunoSEQ multiplex PCR was the method, and the copy in TCRdb shows in-frame clones only, minus some. Among approximately 670,000 clones listed, 75% to 90% were seen once. Sequenced material: peripheral blood. The receptors were sampled from a young woman with acute or convalescent COVID-19.

This chain uses TRBV28 with TRBJ1-1; D is ambiguous. Germline V gives CDR1 MDHEN, CDR2 SYDVKM. V lost 7 bases, J lost 0 bases, and 6 bases lay in between. This CDR3 contains 12 residues. CDR3 region: CASTQVNTEAFF. As DNA, the CDR3 is TGTGCCAGCACCCAGGTGAACACTGAAGCTTTCTTT.

Only one count was recorded for this clone. The rearrangement joins TRBV11-2 to TRBJ1-2; D unclear. The CDR3 sequence is 16 residues long. Germline CDR1 and CDR2: SGHAT and FQNNGV. V lost 5 bases and J 4 bases, leaving 20 bases between the germline ends. CDR3 region: CASSPEQWGVGYGYTF. For the CDR3, the DNA is TGTGCCAGCAGCCCAGAGCAATGGGGAGTCGGCTATGGCTACACCTTC.

This clone was counted a few times. The chain has TRBV2 and TRBJ1-2, with D possibly TRBD1 on 6 matching bases. V was shortened by 2 bases and J by 8 bases, with 15 bases between the two germline ends. This CDR3 is built from 14 residues. The germline gives CDR1 SNHLY, CDR2 FYNNEI. The chain's CDR3 is CASSETGLRQGYTF. CDR3 bases: TGTGCCAGCAGTGAAACAGGGCTACGTCAAGGCTACACCTTC.

The chain has TRBV5-6 and TRBJ2-7; 9 positions match TRBD1. V trimming: 4 bases; J trimming: 6 bases; junction bases outside the gene matches: 11. This CDR3 comprises 15 residues. The V gene's germline CDR1 is SGHDT and CDR2 YYEEEE. CDR3 residues: CASSTGTGRNLEQYF. The CDR3 nucleotides are TGTGCCAGCAGCACAGGGACAGGGAGAAATCTCGAGCAGTACTTC.

The chain uses TRBV4-2 and TRBJ1-1, with a possible D match to TRBD1 (5 bases). The CDR3 spans 13 residues. The V gene's germline CDR1 is LGHNA and CDR2 YNFKEQ. Trimming took off 4 bases at V and 5 bases at J, with 11 bases between the two ends. The CDR3 region is CASSRNRGTEAFF. CDR3 nucleotide sequence: TGTGCCAGCAGCCGTAATAGGGGAACTGAAGCTTTCTTT.

V is TRBV13 and J is TRBJ2-7; unclear D gene. Germline V gene lookup returns CDR1 PRHDT and CDR2 FYEKMQ (reference sequence). The ends were cut back, 3 bases at V and 6 bases at J, with 12 bases in the middle. The CDR3 length is 13 residues. CDR3 nucleotide sequence: TGTGCCAGCAGCTTGGGTAGCCCTCTCGAGCAGTACTTC. As protein: CASSLGSPLEQYF.

To note about this clone: Other nucleotide sequences in the sample specify the same CDR3. The CDR3 nucleotides are TGTGCCACCAGTGATTTCGCAGGGTCTGGCTACACCTTC. It encodes CATSDFAGSGYTF. The rearrangement joins TRBV24-1 to TRBJ1-2, with D perhaps TRBD1 (5 bases). There are 13 residues in the CDR3. V was shortened by 1 base and J by 7 bases, with 9 bases between the two germline ends. Germline V CDR1 and CDR2: KGHDR, SFDVKD.

J is TRBJ2-1 and V is TRBV29-1; D is perhaps TRBD2 (5 bases). There are 13 residues in the CDR3. The V and J ends lost 6 bases and 4 bases respectively, with 13 bases between them. The germline V gene has CDR1 SQVTM and CDR2 ANQGSEA. The DNA of the CDR3 is TGCAGCGTCACCGGGAAATCGTACAATGAGCAGTTCTTC. This gives the protein CSVTGKSYNEQFF.

This chain links TRBV6-4 with TRBJ2-2; 9 nucleotides match TRBD2. Germline loops: CDR1 MRHNA, CDR2 SNTAGT. The CDR3 is 14 residues long. J gave up 6 bases and V 6 bases, and 5 bases lay outside the gene matches. CDR3 sequence: CASSPAGGAGELFF. CDR3 DNA: TGTGCCAGCAGCCCCGCGGGAGGGGCCGGGGAGCTGTTTTTT.

The J gene is TRBJ2-1, the V gene TRBV2; the match to TRBD2 covers 15 bases. The CDR3 loop spans 14 amino acids. Germline trimming cut 6 bases from V and 14 bases from J; bases unmatched to any gene: 8. Germline V gene data show CDR1 as SNHLY and CDR2 as FYNNEI. The CDR3 DNA follows: TGTGCCAGCAGAACCGGACTAGCGGGGGGGATGGAGTTCTTC. This codes for CASRTGLAGGMEFF.

V usage is TRBV7-9 and J usage is TRBJ1-2, with D unresolved. The CDR3 has 13 residues. The germline V gene encodes CDR1 SEHNR and CDR2 FQNEAQ (reference sequence). Deletions cut 4 bases from V and 2 bases from J, with 8 bases between. CDR3 protein: CASSSTTNYGYTF. CDR3 DNA sequence: TGTGCCAGCAGCTCCACAACAAACTATGGCTACACCTTC. Variable domain in full (rest from reference TRBV7-9 and TRBJ1-2): DTGVSQNPRHKITKRGQNVTFRCDPISEHNRLYWYRQTLGQGPEFLTYFQNEAQLEKSRLLSDRFSAERPKGSFSTLEIQRTEQGDSAMYLCASSSTTNYGYTFGSGTRLTVV.

The chain recombines TRBV6-4 with TRBJ1-4, with TRBD1 matching 8 bases. This CDR3 comprises 19 residues. Germline assignment: CDR1 MRHNA and CDR2 SNTAGT. V lost 7 bases, J lost 2 bases, and 18 bases stayed unmatched. DNA of the CDR3: TGTGCCAGCAATTCTTATTCGGACAGGGAACGGTGGACTAATGAAAAACTGTTTTTT. Translated: CASNSYSDRERWTNEKLFF.

The rearrangement joins TRBV9 to TRBJ2-3, with 10 bases lining up with TRBD2. V trimming: 3 bases; J trimming: 2 bases; junction bases outside the gene matches: 21. The CDR3 loop spans 21 amino acids. Germline CDR1 SGDLS, CDR2 YYNGEE. The CDR3 region has the DNA TGTGCCAGCAGCGGGGGGATGGGACTAGCGAATACGCGGGCCCTCACAGATACGCAGTATTTT. Translated: CASSGGMGLANTRALTDTQYF.

V is TRBV5-1 and J is TRBJ2-7, with a tentative D call TRBD2 (6 bases). CDR3 length: 17 amino acids. Trimming pared 2 bases from V and 4 bases from J, leaving 22 bases between. Germline V CDR1 and CDR2: SGHRS, YFSETQ. The CDR3 nucleotides read TGCGCCAGCAGCTTATTAGGCGGCGGGGAGAACCTATACGAGCAGTACTTC. Its protein product is CASSLLGGGENLYEQYF.

The rearrangement uses TRBV7-3 and TRBJ2-2, with D possibly matching TRBD1 (5 bases). This CDR3 is 13 amino acids long. The V end lost 5 bases, the J end lost 8 bases, and 12 bases lay between the germline ends. CDR1 is SGHTA and CDR2 is FQGTGA in the germline V gene. CDR3 region: CASSPRQSGELFF. The CDR3 bases are TGTGCCAGCAGCCCCCGACAGTCAGGGGAGCTGTTTTTT.

This clone was detected once. In DNA form, the CDR3 reads TGTGCCAGCAGCCTTTACGACAGCGGGGGCACTGAAGCTTTCTTT. It yields the protein CASSLYDSGGTEAFF. The rearrangement joins TRBV5-5 to TRBJ1-1, with D tentatively TRBD1 (5 bases). Germline lookup yields CDR1 SGHKS and CDR2 YYEKEE (reference sequence). This CDR3 region has 15 residues. Trimming removed 4 bases at V and 4 bases at J, with 17 bases between. Full variable domain (rest looked up from reference TRBV5-5 and TRBJ1-1): DAGVTQSPTHLIKTRGQQVTLRCSPISGHKSVSWYQQVLGQGPQFIFQYYEKEERGRGNFPDRFSARQFPNYSSELNVNALLLGDSALYLCASSLYDSGGTEAFFGQGTRLTVV.

The chain couples TRBV3-1 (or the pseudogene TRBV3-2) to TRBJ1-4; 8 bases line up with TRBD1. The CDR3 is 13 amino acids. Germline values: CDR1 LGHDT, CDR2 YNNKEL (reference sequence). The ends lost 4 bases at V and 12 bases at J; junction bases unmatched: 7. CDR3 sequence reads: CASSLTGVEELFF. CDR3 DNA sequence: TGTGCCAGCAGCCTGACAGGGGTGGAAGAACTGTTTTTT.

V is TRBV28 and J is TRBJ1-3; D is uncertain. V was trimmed by 2 bases and J by 0 bases, leaving 5 bases between them. The CDR3 sequence is 14 residues long. Germline-derived CDR1 and CDR2 are MDHEN and SYDVKM. CDR3 loop: CASSLSISGNTIYF. CDR3 DNA sequence: TGTGCCAGCAGTTTAAGCATCTCTGGAAACACCATATATTTT. The variable domain in full, completed from reference TRBV28 and TRBJ1-3, reads DVKVTQSSRYLVKRTGEKVFLECVQDMDHENMFWYRQDPGLGLRLIYFSYDVKMKEKGDIPEGYSVSREKKERFSLILESASTNQTSMYLCASSLSISGNTIYFGEGSWLTVV.

The chain links TRBV19 to TRBJ2-7; 9 bases are a match to TRBD2. The CDR3 loop spans 18 amino acids. Germline CDR1 LNHDA, CDR2 SQIVND (reference sequence). V was pared by 5 bases and J by 4 bases, with 18 bases of the junction left unmatched. CDR3 coding DNA: TGTGCCAGTAGTCGGTACCTAGCGGGGCTGATTCGAGGTTACGAGCAGTACTTC. It yields the protein CASSRYLAGLIRGYEQYF. Drawing the rest from reference TRBV19 and TRBJ2-7, the complete variable domain is DGGITQSPKYLFRKEGQNVTLSCEQNLNHDAMYWYRQDPGQGLRLIYYSQIVNDFQKGDIAEGYSVSREKKESFPLTVTSAQKNPTAFYLCASSRYLAGLIRGYEQYFGPGTRLTVT.

The chain links TRBV7-3 to TRBJ2-1, with 11 bases fitting TRBD2. The CDR3 contains 16 residues. Per the germline V gene, CDR1 is SGHTA and CDR2 is FQGTGA. The ends lost 4 bases at V and 4 bases at J; junction bases unmatched: 6. The DNA of the CDR3 is TGTGCCAGCAGCTCGTTAGCGGGGGGGAAATACAATGAGCAGTTCTTC. This encodes CASSSLAGGKYNEQFF.